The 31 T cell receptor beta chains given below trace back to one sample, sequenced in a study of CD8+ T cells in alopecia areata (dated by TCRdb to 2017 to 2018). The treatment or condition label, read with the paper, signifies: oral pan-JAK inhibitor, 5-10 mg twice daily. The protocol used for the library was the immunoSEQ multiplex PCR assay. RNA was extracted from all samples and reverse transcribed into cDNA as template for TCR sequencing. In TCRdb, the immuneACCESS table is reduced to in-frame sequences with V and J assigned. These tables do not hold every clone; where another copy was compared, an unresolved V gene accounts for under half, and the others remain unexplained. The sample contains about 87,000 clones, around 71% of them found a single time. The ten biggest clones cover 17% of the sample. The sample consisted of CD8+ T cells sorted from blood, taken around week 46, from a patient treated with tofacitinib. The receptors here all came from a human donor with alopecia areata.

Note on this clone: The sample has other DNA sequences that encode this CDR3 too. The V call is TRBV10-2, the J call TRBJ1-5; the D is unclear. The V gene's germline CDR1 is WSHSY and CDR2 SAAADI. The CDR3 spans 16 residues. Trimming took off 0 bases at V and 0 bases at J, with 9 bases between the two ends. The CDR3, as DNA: TGCGCCAGCAGTGAGTCGCCCGGGAATAGCAATCAGCCCCAGCATTTT. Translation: CASSESPGNSNQPQHF.

This CDR3 reads CASSLAPEGPYNEQFF. CDR3 coding DNA: TGTGCCAGCAGCTTAGCTCCCGAGGGACCCTACAATGAGCAGTTCTTC. The chain carries TRBV11-2 and TRBJ2-1; D assignment may be TRBD1 or TRBD2 (5 bases each). Trimming took off 1 base at V and 2 bases at J, with 12 bases between the two ends. The CDR3 spans 16 residues. CDR1 and CDR2 (germline): SGHAT, FQNNGV.

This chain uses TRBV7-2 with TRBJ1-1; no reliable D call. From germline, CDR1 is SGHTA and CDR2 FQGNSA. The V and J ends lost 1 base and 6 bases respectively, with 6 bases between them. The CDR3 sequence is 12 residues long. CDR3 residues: CASSLGSSEAFF. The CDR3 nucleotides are TGTGCCAGCAGCTTAGGGTCGTCTGAAGCTTTCTTT. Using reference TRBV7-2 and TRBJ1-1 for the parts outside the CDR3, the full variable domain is GAGVSQSPSNKVTEKGKDVELRCDPISGHTALYWYRQSLGQGLEFLIYFQGNSAPDKSGLPSDRFSAERTGGSVSTLTIQRTQQEDSAVYLCASSLGSSEAFFGQGTRLTVV.

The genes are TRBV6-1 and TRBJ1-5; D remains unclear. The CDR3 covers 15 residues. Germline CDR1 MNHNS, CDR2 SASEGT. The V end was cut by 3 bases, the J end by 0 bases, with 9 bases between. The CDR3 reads CASSEKRNSNQPQHF. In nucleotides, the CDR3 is TGTGCCAGCAGTGAGAAGCGGAATAGCAATCAGCCCCAGCATTTT.

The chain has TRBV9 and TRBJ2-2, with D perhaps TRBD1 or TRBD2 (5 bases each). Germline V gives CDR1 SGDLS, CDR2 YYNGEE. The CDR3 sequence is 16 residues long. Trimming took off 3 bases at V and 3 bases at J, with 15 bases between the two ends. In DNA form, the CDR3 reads TGTGCCAGCAGCGCTAATTCAGGGAGCGACACCGGGGAGCTGTTTTTT. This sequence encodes CASSANSGSDTGELFF.

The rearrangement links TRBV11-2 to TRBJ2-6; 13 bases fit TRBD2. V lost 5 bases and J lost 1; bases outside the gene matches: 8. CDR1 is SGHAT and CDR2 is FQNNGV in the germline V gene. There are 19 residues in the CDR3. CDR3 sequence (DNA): TGTGCCAGCAGCGAAACTAGCGGGGGGGCCTGGTCTGGGGCCAACGTCCTGACTTTC. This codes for CASSETSGGAWSGANVLTF.

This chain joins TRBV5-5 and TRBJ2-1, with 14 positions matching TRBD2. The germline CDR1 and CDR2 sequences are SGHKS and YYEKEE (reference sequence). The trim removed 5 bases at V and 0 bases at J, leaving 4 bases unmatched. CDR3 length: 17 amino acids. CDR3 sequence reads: CASSPTSGGASYNEQFF. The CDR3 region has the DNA TGTGCCAGCAGTCCGACTAGCGGGGGGGCCTCCTACAATGAGCAGTTCTTC. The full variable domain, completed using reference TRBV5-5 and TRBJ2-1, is DAGVTQSPTHLIKTRGQQVTLRCSPISGHKSVSWYQQVLGQGPQFIFQYYEKEERGRGNFPDRFSARQFPNYSSELNVNALLLGDSALYLCASSPTSGGASYNEQFFGPGTRLTVL.

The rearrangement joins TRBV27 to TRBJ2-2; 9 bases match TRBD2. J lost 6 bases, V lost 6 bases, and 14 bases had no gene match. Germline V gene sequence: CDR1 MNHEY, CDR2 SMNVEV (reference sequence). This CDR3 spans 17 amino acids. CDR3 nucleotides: TGTGCCAGCAGCCCAGCGGGCGGCGGGGGGGTCCCCGGGGAGCTGTTTTTT. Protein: CASSPAGGGGVPGELFF.

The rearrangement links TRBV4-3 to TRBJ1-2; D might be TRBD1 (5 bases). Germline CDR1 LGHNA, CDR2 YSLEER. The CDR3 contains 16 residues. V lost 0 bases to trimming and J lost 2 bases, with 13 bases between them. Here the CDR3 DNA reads TGCGCCAGCAGCCAAGATCGGTCAGGGCCCAACTATGGCTACACCTTC. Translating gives CASSQDRSGPNYGYTF.

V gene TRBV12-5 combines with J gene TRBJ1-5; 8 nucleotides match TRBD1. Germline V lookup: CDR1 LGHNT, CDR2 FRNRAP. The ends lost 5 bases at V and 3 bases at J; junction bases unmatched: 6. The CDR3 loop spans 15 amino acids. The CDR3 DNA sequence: TGTGCTAGTGGTCCGTGGGACAGGCTCAATCAGCCCCAGCATTTT. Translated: CASGPWDRLNQPQHF.

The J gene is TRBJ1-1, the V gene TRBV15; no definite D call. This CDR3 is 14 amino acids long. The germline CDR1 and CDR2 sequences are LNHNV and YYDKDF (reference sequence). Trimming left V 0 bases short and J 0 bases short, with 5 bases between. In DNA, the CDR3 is TGTGCCACCAGCAGAGATGGGATGAACACTGAAGCTTTCTTT. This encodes CATSRDGMNTEAFF.

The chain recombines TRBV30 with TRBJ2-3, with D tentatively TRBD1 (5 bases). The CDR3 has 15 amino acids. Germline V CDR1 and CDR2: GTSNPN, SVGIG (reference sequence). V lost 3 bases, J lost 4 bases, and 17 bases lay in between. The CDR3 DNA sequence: TGTGCCTGGAGCCCAGACAGCGTATTCCCAGATACGCAGTATTTT. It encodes CAWSPDSVFPDTQYF.

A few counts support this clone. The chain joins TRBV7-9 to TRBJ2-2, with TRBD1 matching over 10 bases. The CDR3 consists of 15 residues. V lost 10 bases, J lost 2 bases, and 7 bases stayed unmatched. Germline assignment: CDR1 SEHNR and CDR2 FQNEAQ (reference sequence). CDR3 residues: CANEDRGRNTGELFF. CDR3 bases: TGTGCCAACGAAGACAGGGGGCGAAACACCGGGGAGCTGTTTTTT.

The DNA for the CDR3 is TGTGCCATCAGTGAGAGCCGAGAGAACACCGGGGAGCTGTTTTTT. Protein product: CAISESRENTGELFF. The V gene is TRBV10-3, the J gene TRBJ2-2; D call uncertain. The length of the CDR3 is 15 residues. Germline CDR1 reads ENHRY; CDR2 reads SYGVKD. Trimming took 2 bases from V and 1 from J, leaving 8 bases between them.

This CDR3 reads CSVERPRAISEQFF. As DNA, the CDR3 is TGCAGCGTTGAAAGGCCCCGCGCAATAAGCGAGCAGTTCTTC. The chain combines TRBV29-1 with TRBJ2-1, with D unclear. The CDR3 has 14 amino acids. Trimming took off 2 bases at V and 10 bases at J, with 18 bases between the two ends. In germline, CDR1 is SQVTM, CDR2 ANQGSEA.

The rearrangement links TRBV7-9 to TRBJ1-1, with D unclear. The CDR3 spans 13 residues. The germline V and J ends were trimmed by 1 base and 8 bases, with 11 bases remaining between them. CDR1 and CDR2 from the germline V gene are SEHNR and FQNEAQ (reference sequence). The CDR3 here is CASSLGGEQEAFF. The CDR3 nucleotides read TGTGCCAGCAGCTTAGGAGGCGAACAAGAAGCTTTCTTT. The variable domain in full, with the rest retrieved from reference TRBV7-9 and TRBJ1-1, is DTGVSQNPRHKITKRGQNVTFRCDPISEHNRLYWYRQTLGQGPEFLTYFQNEAQLEKSRLLSDRFSAERPKGSFSTLEIQRTEQGDSAMYLCASSLGGEQEAFFGQGTRLTVV.

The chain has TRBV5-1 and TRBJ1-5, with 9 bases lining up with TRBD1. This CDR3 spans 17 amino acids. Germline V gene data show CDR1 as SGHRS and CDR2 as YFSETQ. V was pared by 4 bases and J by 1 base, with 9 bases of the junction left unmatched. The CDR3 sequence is CASSTGQGLRSNQPQHF. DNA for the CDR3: TGCGCCAGCAGCACGGGACAGGGTCTAAGAAGCAATCAGCCCCAGCATTTT.

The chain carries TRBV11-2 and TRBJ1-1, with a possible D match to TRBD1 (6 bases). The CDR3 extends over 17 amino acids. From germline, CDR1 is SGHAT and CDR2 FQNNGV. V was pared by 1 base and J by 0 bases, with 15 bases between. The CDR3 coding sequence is TGTGCCAGCAGCTTAGGTCTCTTGGGGGACATGAACACTGAAGCTTTCTTT. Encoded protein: CASSLGLLGDMNTEAFF.

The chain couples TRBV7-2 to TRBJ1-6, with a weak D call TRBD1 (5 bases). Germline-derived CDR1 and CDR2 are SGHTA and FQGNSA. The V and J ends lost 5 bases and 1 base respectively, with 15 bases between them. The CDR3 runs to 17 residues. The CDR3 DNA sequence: TGTGCCAGCAGCGATTCCCTTGGGGGGTCCTATAATTCACCCCTCCACTTT. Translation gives CASSDSLGGSYNSPLHF.

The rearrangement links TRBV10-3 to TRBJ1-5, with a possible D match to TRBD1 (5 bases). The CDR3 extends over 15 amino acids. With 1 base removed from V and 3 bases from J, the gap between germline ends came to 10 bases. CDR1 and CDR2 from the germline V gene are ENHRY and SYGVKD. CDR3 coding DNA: TGTGCCATCAGTGAGTTAGGACACCTCAATCAGCCCCAGCATTTT. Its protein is CAISELGHLNQPQHF.

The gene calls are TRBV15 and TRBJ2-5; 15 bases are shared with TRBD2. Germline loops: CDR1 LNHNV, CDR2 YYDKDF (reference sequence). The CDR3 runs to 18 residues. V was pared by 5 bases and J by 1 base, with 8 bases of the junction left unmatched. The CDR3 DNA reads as TGTGCCACCAGCGGGGGACTAGCGGGGGGCCCTATCCAAGAGACCCAGTACTTC. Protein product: CATSGGLAGGPIQETQYF. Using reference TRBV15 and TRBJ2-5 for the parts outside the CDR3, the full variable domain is DAMVIQNPRYQVTQFGKPVTLSCSQTLNHNVMYWYQQKSSQAPKLLFHYYDKDFNNEADTPDNFQSRRPNTSFCFLDIRSPGLGDTAMYLCATSGGLAGGPIQETQYFGPGTRLLVL.

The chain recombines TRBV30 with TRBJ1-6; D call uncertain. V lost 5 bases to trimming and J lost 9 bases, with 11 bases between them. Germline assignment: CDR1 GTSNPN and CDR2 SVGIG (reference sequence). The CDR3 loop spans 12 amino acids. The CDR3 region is CAWEDQISPLHF. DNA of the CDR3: TGTGCCTGGGAAGACCAAATTTCACCCCTCCACTTT.

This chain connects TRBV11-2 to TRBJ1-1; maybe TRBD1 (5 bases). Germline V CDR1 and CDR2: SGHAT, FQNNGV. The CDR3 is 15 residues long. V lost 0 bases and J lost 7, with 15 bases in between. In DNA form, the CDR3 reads TGTGCCAGCAGCTTAGAGTTTAGCGGGGCCTTTGAAGCTTTCTTT. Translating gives CASSLEFSGAFEAFF.

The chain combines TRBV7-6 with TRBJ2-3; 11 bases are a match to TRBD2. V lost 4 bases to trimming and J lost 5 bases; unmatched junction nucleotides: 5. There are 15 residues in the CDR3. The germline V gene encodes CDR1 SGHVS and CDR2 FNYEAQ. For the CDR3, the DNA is TGTGCCAGCAGCTCGACTAGCGGGGTGGGAGATACGCAGTATTTT. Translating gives CASSSTSGVGDTQYF. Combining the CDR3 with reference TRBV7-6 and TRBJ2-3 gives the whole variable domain GAGVSQSPRYKVTKRGQDVALRCDPISGHVSLYWYRQALGQGPEFLTYFNYEAQQDKSGLPNDRFSAERPEGSISTLTIQRTEQRDSAMYRCASSSTSGVGDTQYFGPGTRLTVL.

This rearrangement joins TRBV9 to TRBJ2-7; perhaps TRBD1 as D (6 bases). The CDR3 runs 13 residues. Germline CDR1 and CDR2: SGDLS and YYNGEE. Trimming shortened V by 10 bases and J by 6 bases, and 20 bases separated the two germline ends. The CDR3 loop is CAPGAGELCEQYF. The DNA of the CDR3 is TGTGCCCCGGGTGCAGGGGAACTCTGCGAGCAGTACTTC.

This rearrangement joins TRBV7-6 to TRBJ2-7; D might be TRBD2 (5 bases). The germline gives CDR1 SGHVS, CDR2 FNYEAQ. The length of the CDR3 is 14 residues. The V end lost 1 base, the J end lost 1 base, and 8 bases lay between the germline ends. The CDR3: CASSLEGRSYEQYF. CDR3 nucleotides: TGTGCCAGCAGCTTAGAAGGGAGATCCTACGAGCAGTACTTC. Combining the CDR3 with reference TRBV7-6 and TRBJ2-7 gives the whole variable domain GAGVSQSPRYKVTKRGQDVALRCDPISGHVSLYWYRQALGQGPEFLTYFNYEAQQDKSGLPNDRFSAERPEGSISTLTIQRTEQRDSAMYRCASSLEGRSYEQYFGPGTRLTVT.

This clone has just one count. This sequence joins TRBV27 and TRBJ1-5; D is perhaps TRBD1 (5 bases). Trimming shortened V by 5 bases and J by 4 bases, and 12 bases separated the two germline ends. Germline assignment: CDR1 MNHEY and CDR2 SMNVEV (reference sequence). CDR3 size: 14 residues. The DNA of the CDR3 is TGTGCCAGCAGTGTGGGGGTAGGGAATCAGCCCCAGCATTTT. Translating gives CASSVGVGNQPQHF.

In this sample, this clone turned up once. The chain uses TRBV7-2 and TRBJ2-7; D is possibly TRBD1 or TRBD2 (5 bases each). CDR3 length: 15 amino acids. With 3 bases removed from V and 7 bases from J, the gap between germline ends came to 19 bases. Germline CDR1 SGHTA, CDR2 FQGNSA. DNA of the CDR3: TGTGCCAGCAGCTTGGAACCCGGGACCCGCCAGGAGCAGTACTTC. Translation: CASSLEPGTRQEQYF.

The CDR3 DNA reads TGCGCCAGCAGCCAAGGGTCAGGGGGATCCTACGAGCAGTACTTC. Translating gives CASSQGSGGSYEQYF. This chain uses TRBV4-3 with TRBJ2-7, with TRBD1 matching over 7 bases. Germline V gene data show CDR1 as LGHNA and CDR2 as YSLEER. V trimming: 1 base; J trimming: 1 base; junction bases outside the gene matches: 4. The CDR3 extends over 15 amino acids.

In DNA form, the CDR3 reads TGTGCCAGCAGGAAGACTAGCGAGTCTTCCGAGCAGTACTTC. Residues: CASRKTSESSEQYF. The rearrangement joins TRBV2 to TRBJ2-7, with TRBD2 matching 8 bases. Germline CDR1 reads SNHLY; CDR2 reads FYNNEI. The ends lost 6 bases at V and 6 bases at J; junction bases unmatched: 10. The CDR3 extends over 14 amino acids.

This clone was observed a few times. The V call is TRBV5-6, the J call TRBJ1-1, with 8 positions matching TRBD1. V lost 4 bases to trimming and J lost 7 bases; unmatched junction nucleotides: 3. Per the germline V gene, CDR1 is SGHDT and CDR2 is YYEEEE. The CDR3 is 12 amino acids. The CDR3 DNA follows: TGTGCCAGCAGCCCTGGACAGGGTGAAGCTTTCTTT. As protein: CASSPGQGEAFF.